This passage covers 21 T cell receptor beta chains from one sample sequenced in a study of technical replicates of blood from a few donors. TCRdb's table, derived via immunoSEQ multiplex PCR, lists solely in-frame clones and lacks some. The sample consists of 85,000 to 90,000 clones, under 95% of them appearing once. Sequencing was performed on T cells isolated from PBMCs. The receptors shown here come from a human donor in good health.

The chain is built from TRBV7-9 and TRBJ1-1; possible D gene TRBD1, 5 bases. The CDR3 runs 14 residues. Trimming took 5 bases from V and 2 from J, leaving 12 bases between them. Germline V gene lookup returns CDR1 SEHNR and CDR2 FQNEAQ (reference sequence). CDR3 nucleotide sequence: TGTGCCAGCAGCGTCTTCGGACAAAACACTGAAGCTTTCTTT. Translation gives CASSVFGQNTEAFF.

The genes are TRBV5-4 and TRBJ2-1; a weak D match, TRBD2 (5 bases). This CDR3 is 15 amino acids long. Trimming cost V 0 bases and J 2 bases, with 9 bases left between them. The V gene's germline CDR1 is SGHNT and CDR2 YYREEE (reference sequence). As DNA, the CDR3 is TGTGCCAGCAGCTTGGGGATCGGGACCTACAATGAGCAGTTCTTC. Protein sequence: CASSLGIGTYNEQFF.

The V and J genes are TRBV6-5 and TRBJ1-1; 10 bases fit TRBD1. Germline CDR1 and CDR2: MNHEY and SVGAGI. This CDR3 contains 15 residues. Trimming took 5 bases from V and 2 from J; bases not matched to a gene: 5. This CDR3 reads CASSRQGAQNTEAFF. The CDR3 DNA reads TGTGCCAGCAGTAGACAGGGGGCACAAAACACTGAAGCTTTCTTT.

The chain has TRBV5-1 and TRBJ2-3; tentatively, D is TRBD1 (5 bases). V was trimmed by 6 bases and J by 2 bases, leaving 16 bases between them. The CDR3 is 15 amino acids. Germline CDR1 is SGHRS and CDR2 is YFSETQ. CDR3 residues: CASNIMGPSTDTQYF. CDR3 in DNA: TGCGCCAGCAACATAATGGGGCCCTCCACAGATACGCAGTATTTT.

The chain carries TRBV5-1 and TRBJ2-1, with TRBD2 matching 10 bases. Trimming took 4 bases from V and 4 from J; bases not matched to a gene: 14. The CDR3 extends over 18 amino acids. Looked up from germline, CDR1 is SGHRS and CDR2 is YFSETQ. The CDR3 DNA reads as TGCGCCAGCAGCATGGGGGGGGTAGCGGGAGGTTTATACAATGAGCAGTTCTTC. This translates into CASSMGGVAGGLYNEQFF.

The CDR3 loop is CASSLQEDEQYF. The CDR3 coding sequence is TGTGCCAGCAGCTTGCAGGAGGACGAGCAGTACTTC. The rearrangement uses TRBV5-4 and TRBJ2-7, with D tentatively TRBD2 (5 bases). V lost 1 base to trimming and J lost 5 bases, with 7 bases between them. This CDR3 is built from 12 residues. Germline V CDR1 and CDR2: SGHNT, YYREEE (reference sequence).

In its sample, this clone was seen a few times. The rearrangement uses TRBV28 and TRBJ2-6; 14 bases map to TRBD2. V dropped 5 bases and J dropped 3; count of bases not matched to a gene: 9. The CDR3 runs to 19 residues. Germline V lookup: CDR1 MDHEN, CDR2 SYDVKM. CDR3 loop: CASSGGGLAGVYGANVLTF. Here the CDR3 DNA reads TGTGCCAGCAGTGGGGGGGGACTAGCGGGAGTCTATGGGGCCAACGTCCTGACTTTC.

The J gene is TRBJ2-7, the V gene TRBV11-1; 7 nucleotides align to TRBD2. This CDR3 contains 15 residues. The V gene's germline CDR1 is SGHAT and CDR2 FQDESV (reference sequence). V shed 2 bases, J shed 4 bases, and the junction held 8 bases outside the gene matches. The CDR3 spells CASSLSEAGPYEQYF. The CDR3, as DNA: TGTGCCAGCAGCTTATCTGAAGCGGGGCCGTACGAGCAGTACTTC.

This rearrangement joins TRBV7-9 to TRBJ2-5; 9 bases are shared with TRBD1. V trimming: 5 bases; J trimming: 5 bases; junction bases outside the gene matches: 12. The V gene's germline CDR1 is SEHNR and CDR2 FQNEAQ (reference sequence). This CDR3 is 16 amino acids long. CDR3 nucleotides: TGTGCCAGCAGCCTGAGGACAGGGGAGTGGTGGGAGACCCAGTACTTC. Translation gives CASSLRTGEWWETQYF.

The chain couples TRBV10-3 to TRBJ1-2; 9 bases agree with TRBD1. Germline V lookup: CDR1 ENHRY, CDR2 SYGVKD. CDR3 size: 14 residues. Losses at the gene ends were 4 bases for V and 5 bases for J; bases not matched to a gene: 5. The CDR3 DNA sequence: TGTGCCATCAGTGTGGGACAGGGATATTATGGCTACACCTTC. This gives the protein CAISVGQGYYGYTF.

V gene TRBV7-8 combines with J gene TRBJ1-5; a weak D match, TRBD1 (5 bases). The CDR3 length is 17 residues. Trimming removed 5 bases at V and 0 bases at J, with 17 bases between. Germline-derived CDR1 and CDR2 are SGHVS and FQNEAQ. Written as DNA, the CDR3 is TGTGCCAGCAGCCCATACCCCCCGACAGCTAGCAATCAGCCCCAGCATTTT. As protein: CASSPYPPTASNQPQHF.

The gene calls are TRBV5-6 and TRBJ2-7; 7 bases fit TRBD2. CDR3 size: 15 residues. Germline loops: CDR1 SGHDT, CDR2 YYEEEE. The V segment lost 1 base and the J segment 0 bases; nucleotides outside the gene matches: 4. CDR3 DNA: TGTGCCAGCAGCTTGTTGCGGGAGTTCTCCTACGAGCAGTACTTC. Its protein is CASSLLREFSYEQYF.

The CDR3 sequence: CASSRRDRSSYEQYF. The CDR3 DNA follows: TGTGCCAGCAGCCGCCGGGACAGAAGCTCCTACGAGCAGTACTTC. V and J are TRBV5-4 and TRBJ2-7; 7 positions match TRBD1. V shed 4 bases and J 0 bases; nucleotides not matched to a gene: 7. The germline CDR1 and CDR2 sequences are SGHNT and YYREEE (reference sequence). The CDR3 extends over 15 amino acids.

This clone was detected only once. This rearrangement joins TRBV15 to TRBJ2-3; D is perhaps TRBD2 (5 bases). Trimming cost V 3 bases and J 6 bases, with 13 bases left between them. Germline V lookup: CDR1 LNHNV, CDR2 YYDKDF (reference sequence). CDR3 length: 14 residues. CDR3 in DNA: TGTGCCACCAGCAGCCAATCGGGAAGGGATACGCAGTATTTT. This translates into CATSSQSGRDTQYF. The variable domain in full, with the rest retrieved from reference TRBV15 and TRBJ2-3, is DAMVIQNPRYQVTQFGKPVTLSCSQTLNHNVMYWYQQKSSQAPKLLFHYYDKDFNNEADTPDNFQSRRPNTSFCFLDIRSPGLGDTAMYLCATSSQSGRDTQYFGPGTRLTVL.

The CDR3 DNA reads as TGTGCCAGCAGTGAACGGGGAGGGGCCCAACCCGACAATGAGCAGTTCTTC. Translation: CASSERGGAQPDNEQFF. The V and J genes are TRBV6-1 and TRBJ2-1; 7 bases match TRBD2. Germline V gene lookup returns CDR1 MNHNS and CDR2 SASEGT. V shed 2 bases and J 5 bases; nucleotides not matched to a gene: 12. There are 17 residues in the CDR3.

This clone was recorded once. The V call is TRBV2, the J call TRBJ1-1, with no clear D. Trimming shortened V by 6 bases and J by 1 base, and 9 bases separated the two germline ends. Germline CDR1 and CDR2: SNHLY and FYNNEI. The CDR3 has 13 amino acids. CDR3 coding DNA: TGTGCCAGCAGAAACTCTAGGAACACTGAAGCTTTCTTT. This encodes CASRNSRNTEAFF.

CDR3 loop: CASSQDWTGIYGYTF. DNA for the CDR3: TGCGCCAGCAGCCAAGATTGGACAGGGATATATGGCTACACCTTC. The chain couples TRBV4-1 to TRBJ1-2, with 8 bases lining up with TRBD1. The length of the CDR3 is 15 residues. The ends lost 0 bases at V and 5 bases at J; junction bases unmatched: 5. Germline V gene data show CDR1 as MGHRA and CDR2 as YSYEKL.

CDR3 protein: CASGGAYEQYF. The CDR3 nucleotides read TGTGCCAGTGGCGGGGCCTACGAGCAGTACTTC. The V and J genes are TRBV28 and TRBJ2-7, with D perhaps TRBD2 (6 bases). V gave up 9 bases and J gave up 2 bases, with 8 bases separating them. The CDR3 extends over 11 amino acids. Germline-derived CDR1 and CDR2 are MDHEN and SYDVKM.

This chain links TRBV5-4 with TRBJ2-3; the D gene is possibly TRBD2 (6 bases). Germline V lookup: CDR1 SGHNT, CDR2 YYREEE (reference sequence). This CDR3 has 14 amino acids. V was shortened by 6 bases and J by 0 bases, with 11 bases between the two germline ends. CDR3 nucleotide sequence: TGTGCCAGCACTCTAGCGCCTAGCACAGATACGCAGTATTTT. It is translated as CASTLAPSTDTQYF. Complete variable domain (other parts from reference TRBV5-4 and TRBJ2-3): ETGVTQSPTHLIKTRGQQVTLRCSSQSGHNTVSWYQQALGQGPQFIFQYYREEENGRGNFPPRFSGLQFPNYSSELNVNALELDDSALYLCASTLAPSTDTQYFGPGTRLTVL.

The rearrangement joins TRBV6-5 to TRBJ2-1; 8 bases match TRBD2. Losses at the gene ends were 4 bases for V and 6 bases for J; bases not matched to a gene: 8. CDR1 is MNHEY, CDR2 SVGAGI, per germline. The CDR3 extends over 15 amino acids. The CDR3 DNA is TGTGCCAGCAGTTCGGGACTAGGGCCCCCCAATGAGCAGTTCTTC. Encoded protein: CASSSGLGPPNEQFF.

The chain has TRBV5-6 and TRBJ2-3; 8 bases line up with TRBD2. This CDR3 has 16 amino acids. Trimming cost V 5 bases and J 4 bases; bases outside gene matches: 12. The V gene's germline CDR1 is SGHDT and CDR2 YYEEEE. The chain's CDR3 is CASRASPAGAADTQYF. In DNA, the CDR3 is TGTGCCAGCAGGGCTTCGCCAGCGGGGGCGGCAGATACGCAGTATTTT.